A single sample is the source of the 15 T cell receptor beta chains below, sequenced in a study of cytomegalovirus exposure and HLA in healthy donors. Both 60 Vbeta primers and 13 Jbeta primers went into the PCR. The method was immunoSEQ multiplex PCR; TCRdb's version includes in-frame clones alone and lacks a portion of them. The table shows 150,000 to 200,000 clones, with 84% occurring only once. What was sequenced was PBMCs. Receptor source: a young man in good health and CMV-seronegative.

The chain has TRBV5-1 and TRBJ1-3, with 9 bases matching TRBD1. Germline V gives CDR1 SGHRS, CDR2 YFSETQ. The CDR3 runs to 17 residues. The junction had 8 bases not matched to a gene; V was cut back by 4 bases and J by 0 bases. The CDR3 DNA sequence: TGCGCCAGCAGCGACCGGGACAGGGACTTCTCTGGAAACACCATATATTTT. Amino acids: CASSDRDRDFSGNTIYF.

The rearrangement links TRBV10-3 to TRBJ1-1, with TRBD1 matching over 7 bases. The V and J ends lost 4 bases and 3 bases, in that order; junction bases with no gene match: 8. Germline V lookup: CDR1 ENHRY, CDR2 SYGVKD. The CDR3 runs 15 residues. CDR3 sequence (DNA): TGTGCCATCAGTGCTGCAGGGGGAGAGGACACTGAAGCTTTCTTT. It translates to CAISAAGGEDTEAFF.

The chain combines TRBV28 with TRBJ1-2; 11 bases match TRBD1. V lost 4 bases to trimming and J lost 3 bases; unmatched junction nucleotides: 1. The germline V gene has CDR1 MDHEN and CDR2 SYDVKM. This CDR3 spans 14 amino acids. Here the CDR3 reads CASSSGQGDYGYTF. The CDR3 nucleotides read TGTGCCAGCAGTTCGGGACAGGGGGACTATGGCTACACCTTC.

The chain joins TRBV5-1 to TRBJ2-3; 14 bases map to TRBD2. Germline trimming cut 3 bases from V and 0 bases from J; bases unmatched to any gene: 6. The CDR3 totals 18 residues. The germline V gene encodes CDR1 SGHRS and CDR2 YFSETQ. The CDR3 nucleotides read TGCGCCAGCAGCTCTAGGACTAGCGGGGGGTTAAGCACAGATACGCAGTATTTT. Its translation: CASSSRTSGGLSTDTQYF.

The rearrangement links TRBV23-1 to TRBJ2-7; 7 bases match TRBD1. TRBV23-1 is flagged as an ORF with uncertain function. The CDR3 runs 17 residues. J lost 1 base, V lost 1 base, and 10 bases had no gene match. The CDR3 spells CASSQWTGRYISYEQYF. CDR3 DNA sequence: TGCGCCAGCAGTCAATGGACAGGAAGATATATATCCTACGAGCAGTACTTC.

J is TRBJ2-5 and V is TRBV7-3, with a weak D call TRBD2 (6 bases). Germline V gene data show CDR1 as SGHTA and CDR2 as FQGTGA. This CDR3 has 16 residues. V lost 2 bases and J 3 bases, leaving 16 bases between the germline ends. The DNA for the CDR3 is TGTGCCAGCAGCTTAGGGGTCGGTAGCGGCGAAGAGACCCAGTACTTC. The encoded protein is CASSLGVGSGEETQYF.

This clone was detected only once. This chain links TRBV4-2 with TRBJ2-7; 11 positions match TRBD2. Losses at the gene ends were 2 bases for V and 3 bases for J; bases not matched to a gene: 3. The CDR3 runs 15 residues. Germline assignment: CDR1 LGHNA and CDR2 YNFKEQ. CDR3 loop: CASSQTSGSGYEQYF. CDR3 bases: TGTGCCAGCAGCCAAACTAGCGGGAGTGGCTACGAGCAGTACTTC.

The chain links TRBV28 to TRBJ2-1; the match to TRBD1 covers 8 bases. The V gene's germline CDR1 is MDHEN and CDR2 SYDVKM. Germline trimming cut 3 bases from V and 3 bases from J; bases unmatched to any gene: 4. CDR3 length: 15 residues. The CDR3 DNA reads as TGTGCCAGCAGTTTCGGTGGACAGGGCTACAATGAGCAGTTCTTC. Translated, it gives CASSFGGQGYNEQFF.

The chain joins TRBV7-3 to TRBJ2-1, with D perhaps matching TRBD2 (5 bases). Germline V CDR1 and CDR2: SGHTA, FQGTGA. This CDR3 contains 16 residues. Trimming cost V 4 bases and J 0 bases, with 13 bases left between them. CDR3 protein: CASSSFGAASYNEQFF. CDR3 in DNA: TGTGCCAGCAGCTCCTTTGGAGCGGCCTCCTACAATGAGCAGTTCTTC.

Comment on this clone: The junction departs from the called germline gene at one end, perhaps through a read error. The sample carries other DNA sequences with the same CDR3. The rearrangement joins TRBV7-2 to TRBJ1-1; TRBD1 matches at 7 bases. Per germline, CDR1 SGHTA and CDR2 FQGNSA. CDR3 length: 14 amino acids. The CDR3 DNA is TGTGCCAGCAGCTTACCGGGACAGCTCACTGAGGCTTTCTTT. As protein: CASSLPGQLTEAFF.

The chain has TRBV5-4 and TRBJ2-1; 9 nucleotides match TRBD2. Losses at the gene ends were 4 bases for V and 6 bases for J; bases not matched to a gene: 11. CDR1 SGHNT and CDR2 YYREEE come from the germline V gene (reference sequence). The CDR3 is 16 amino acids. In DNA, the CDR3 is TGTGCCAGCAGCCAAATGTCTAGCGGGGACGGCAATGAGCAGTTCTTC. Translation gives CASSQMSSGDGNEQFF. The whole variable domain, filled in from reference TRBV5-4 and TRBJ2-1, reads ETGVTQSPTHLIKTRGQQVTLRCSSQSGHNTVSWYQQALGQGPQFIFQYYREEENGRGNFPPRFSGLQFPNYSSELNVNALELDDSALYLCASSQMSSGDGNEQFFGPGTRLTVL.

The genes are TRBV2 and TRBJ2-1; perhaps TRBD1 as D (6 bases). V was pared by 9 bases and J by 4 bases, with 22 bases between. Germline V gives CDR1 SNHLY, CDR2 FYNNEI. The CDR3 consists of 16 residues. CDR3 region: CASLLGADRLYNEQFF. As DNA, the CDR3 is TGTGCCAGTCTCCTGGGGGCAGATCGCCTATACAATGAGCAGTTCTTC.

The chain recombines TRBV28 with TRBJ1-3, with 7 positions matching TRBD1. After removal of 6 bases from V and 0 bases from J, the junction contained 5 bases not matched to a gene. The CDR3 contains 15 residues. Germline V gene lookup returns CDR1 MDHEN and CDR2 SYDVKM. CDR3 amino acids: CASRIDRVSGNTIYF. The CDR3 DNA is TGTGCCAGCAGGATAGACAGGGTCTCTGGAAACACCATATATTTT.

The chain's CDR3 is CATSRVRFGNGELFF. The DNA of the CDR3 is TGTGCCACCAGCAGAGTAAGGTTCGGGAACGGGGAGCTGTTTTTT. J is TRBJ2-2 and V is TRBV15, with D possibly matching TRBD2 (5 bases). Germline V lookup: CDR1 LNHNV, CDR2 YYDKDF (reference sequence). The CDR3 consists of 15 residues. V was trimmed by 1 base and J by 7 bases, leaving 13 bases between them.

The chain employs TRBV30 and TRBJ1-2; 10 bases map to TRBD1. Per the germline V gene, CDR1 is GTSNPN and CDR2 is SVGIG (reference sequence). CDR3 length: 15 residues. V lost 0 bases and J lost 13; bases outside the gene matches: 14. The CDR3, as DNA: TGTGCCTGGAGTGTACTGCCCTTGGACAGGGGGTATCTCACCTTC. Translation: CAWSVLPLDRGYLTF.